This paragraph reports one T cell receptor beta chain. The antigen remains undetermined. Trimming removed 9 bases from V and 11 bases from J, with 21 bases in between. CDR1 KGHDR and CDR2 SFDVKD come from the germline V gene. The CDR3 spans 13 residues. The sample is drawn from a study of blood T cells in healthy people across ages. Study observations and caveats: Conclusively comparing naive with antigen-experienced cells was impossible with unsorted PBMCs.

PCR was performed a second time for roughly 7 to 12 cycles using a sample-barcoded 5' primer and a J-beta primer mix. Each CDR3 protein gets one entry after TCRdb re-called the 5' RACE reads with MiXCR. The sample shows 710,000 or so distinct CDR3 sequences, about 30% of them seen only once. The chain has TRBV24-1 and TRBJ2-5, with a possible D match to TRBD1 (5 bases). The sequencing sample was made of blood. The receptor comes from a woman at least 80 years old in good health. CDR3 sequence reads: CATGRASGDEQYF. The CDR3 nucleotides read TGTGCCACCGGCAGGGCATCTGGCGATGAGCAGTACTTC.